This TCR beta chain comes out of a study of identical twins. cDNA carried unique molecular identifiers, and a universal primer site was added by template switching. TCRdb re-called the 5' RACE reads with MiXCR, one entry per CDR3 protein. The table has around 240,000 distinct CDR3 sequences, approximately 7% seen once. The ends were cut back, 3 bases at V and 0 bases at J, with 8 bases in the middle. Germline assignment: CDR1 MDHEN and CDR2 SYDVKM. CDR3 length equals 14 residues. Worth noting for this clonotype: Its target is not known.

Overall study results and limits: Excess low generation probability was seen in twin-shared out-of-frame alpha sequences. Researchers caution that invariant MAIT and iNKT cells could partly confound zero-insertion analyses.

The sample also formed part of further work on yellow fever vaccine responses in identical twins. That paper notes: Twins' vaccine T cell response reportedly gave the appearance of partial convergence and partial personalization.

The sequence came from a woman aged 18-29 years in good health. Sequenced input: memory (CD45RO+) T cells sorted from blood. The rearrangement uses TRBV28 and TRBJ1-2, with D perhaps TRBD1 (5 bases). In nucleotides, the CDR3 is TGTGCCAGCAGTTTTCACAGGTCTAACTATGGCTACACCTTC. As protein: CASSFHRSNYGYTF.